A selection of T cell receptor beta chains follows, all from one sample in a study of PD-1 blockade in classical Hodgkin lymphoma. Profiling relied on immunoSEQ multiplex PCR, and the TCRdb table lists in-frame clones only, not all of them. The table lists tens of thousands of clones, approximately 92% of them singletons. This sample comprised peripheral blood mononuclear cells (PBMCs), obtained before the second cycle of nivolumab. These receptors all come from a human donor with classical Hodgkin lymphoma. Each CDR3 is given with its conserved first and last residue.

v_gene	j_gene	CDR3aa
TRBV7-3	TRBJ2-6	CASRKGGASGANVLTF
TRBV7-9	TRBJ1-5	CASSVGDSNQPQHF
TRBV28	TRBJ2-1	CASSPGQEDFYNEQFF
TRBV10-2	TRBJ2-4	CASSVSSGSSDIQYF
TRBV5-1	TRBJ1-2	CASSHWDRGAIGYTF
TRBV19	TRBJ2-5	CASSPWTGGYQETQYF
TRBV11-2	TRBJ2-5	CASSGRDRDETQYF
TRBV10-3	TRBJ2-2	CAISDGTVNTGELFF
TRBV15	TRBJ1-4	CATSGQGEKLFF
TRBV28	TRBJ2-2	CASKVWSPGELFF
TRBV28	TRBJ1-5	CASSLSTGGIQPQHF
TRBV25-1	TRBJ2-3	CASSDSTRSTDTQYF
TRBV7-9	TRBJ2-2	CASRRTGAAGELFF
TRBV7-9	TRBJ2-2	CASSSVGRGELFF
TRBV10-3	TRBJ2-5	CAISETLTGQETQYF
TRBV7-9	TRBJ2-5	CASSPNVRIQETQYF
TRBV7-9	TRBJ2-6	CASSLPGLGVPGANVLTF
TRBV2	TRBJ2-1	CASIGGDRDEQFF
TRBV5-5	TRBJ1-2	CASSLAGPDYGYTF
TRBV13	TRBJ2-2	CASSLGGRRELFF
TRBV2	TRBJ1-2	CASSETGGYYGYTF
TRBV6-1	TRBJ1-2	CASSEKGQGAGVHGYTF
TRBV28	TRBJ1-1	CASSEGGKMNTEAFF
TRBV27	TRBJ1-1	CASTRQGAKVDTEAFF
TRBV27	TRBJ2-3	CASSAGTSGAGDTQYF
TRBV19	TRBJ2-3	CASSIAGGTDTQYF
TRBV15	TRBJ2-1	CATSREPVPTYNEQFF
TRBV29-1	TRBJ2-2	CSGQGNAGELFF
TRBV6-5	TRBJ1-2	CASSYAGTAGNYGYTF
TRBV19	TRBJ2-3	CASRPLAASTDTQYF
TRBV11-2	TRBJ2-5	CASSLEVPPGSTQYF
TRBV2	TRBJ2-7	CASRYGTSSYEQYF
TRBV27	TRBJ2-7	CASSFTVSDEQYF
TRBV28	TRBJ1-1	CATHAPVTEAFF
TRBV28	TRBJ1-2	CASSAWGGYTF
TRBV21-1	TRBJ2-3	CASSPRLAGGLDTQYF